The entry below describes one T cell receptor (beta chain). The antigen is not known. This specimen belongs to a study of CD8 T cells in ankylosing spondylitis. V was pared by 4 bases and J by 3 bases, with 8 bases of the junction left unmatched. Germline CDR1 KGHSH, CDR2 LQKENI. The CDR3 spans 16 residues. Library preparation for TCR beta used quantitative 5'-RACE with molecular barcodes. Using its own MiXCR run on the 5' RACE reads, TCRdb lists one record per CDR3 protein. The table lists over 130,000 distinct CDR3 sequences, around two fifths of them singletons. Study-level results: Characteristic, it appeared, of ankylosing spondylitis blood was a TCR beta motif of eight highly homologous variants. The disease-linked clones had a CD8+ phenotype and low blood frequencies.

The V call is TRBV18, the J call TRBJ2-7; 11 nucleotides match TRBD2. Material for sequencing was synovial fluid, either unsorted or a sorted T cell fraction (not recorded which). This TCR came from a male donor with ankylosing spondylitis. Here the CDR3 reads CASSLAWGLAVYEQYF. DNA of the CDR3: TGTGCCAGCTCACTAGCTTGGGGACTAGCGGTCTACGAGCAGTACTTC. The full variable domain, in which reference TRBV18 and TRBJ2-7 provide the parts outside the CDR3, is NAGVMQNPRHLVRRRGQEARLRCSPMKGHSHVYWYRQLPEEGLKFMVYLQKENIIDESGMPKERFSAEFPKEGPSILRIQQVVRGDSAAYFCASSLAWGLAVYEQYFGPGTRLTVT.